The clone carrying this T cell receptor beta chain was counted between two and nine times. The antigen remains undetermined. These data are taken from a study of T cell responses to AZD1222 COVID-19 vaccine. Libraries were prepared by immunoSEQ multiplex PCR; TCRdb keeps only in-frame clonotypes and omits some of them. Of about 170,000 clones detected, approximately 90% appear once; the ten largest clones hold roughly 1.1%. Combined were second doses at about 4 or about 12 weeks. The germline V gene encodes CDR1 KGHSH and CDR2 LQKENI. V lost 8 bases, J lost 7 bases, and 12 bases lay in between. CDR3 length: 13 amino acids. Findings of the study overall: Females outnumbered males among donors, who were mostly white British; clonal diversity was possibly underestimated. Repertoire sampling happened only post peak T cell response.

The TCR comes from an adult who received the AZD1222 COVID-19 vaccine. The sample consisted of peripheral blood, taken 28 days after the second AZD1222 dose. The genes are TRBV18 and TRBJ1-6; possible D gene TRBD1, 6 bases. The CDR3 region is CASRRDINSPLHF. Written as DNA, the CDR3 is TGTGCCAGCCGCCGGGACATCAATTCACCCCTCCACTTT.